The 20 T cell receptor beta chains below come from one sample, sequenced in a study of monozygotic twins with inflammatory bowel disease (dated by TCRdb to the late 2010s). Receptor libraries were prepared by 5' RACE. TCRdb names Illumina HiSeq 2500 as the instrument used. TCRdb reprocessed the reads and provides one entry for every CDR3 protein sequence; no DNA is given. Per the sample table, the count is approximately 390,000 distinct CDR3 sequences. The ten biggest clones cover 2% to 2.5% of the sample. Specimen: blood. These receptors were collected from a human donor with ulcerative colitis or Crohn's disease, or a healthy co-twin of an affected twin (not recorded which).

The V call is TRBV7-2, the J call TRBJ2-2. The germline V gene encodes CDR1 SGHTA and CDR2 FQGNSA. The CDR3 has 15 amino acids. This CDR3 reads CASSLAGLGTGELFF. Supplemented by reference TRBV7-2 and TRBJ2-2, the full variable domain reads GAGVSQSPSNKVTEKGKDVELRCDPISGHTALYWYRQSLGQGLEFLIYFQGNSAPDKSGLPSDRFSAERTGGSVSTLTIQRTQQEDSAVYLCASSLAGLGTGELFFGEGSRLTVL.

The chain links TRBV27 to TRBJ1-6. This CDR3 contains 13 residues. The germline V gene has CDR1 MNHEY and CDR2 SMNVEV (reference sequence). The chain's CDR3 is CASRDRPSSPLHF.

J is TRBJ2-2 and V is TRBV20-1. Germline V gene lookup returns CDR1 DFQATT and CDR2 SNEGSKA (reference sequence). The CDR3 runs to 12 residues. The CDR3 protein is CSAPKVTGELFF.

The chain recombines TRBV7-2 with TRBJ2-1; the TRBD1 assignment by TCRdb is unverifiable without DNA. CDR3 length: 16 residues. Germline CDR1 and CDR2: SGHTA and FQGNSA. The CDR3 here is CASSTRSGPVGPEQFF.

The rearrangement links TRBV12-3 or TRBV12-4 to TRBJ1-1; the D call of TRBD1 rests on TCRdb alone, since no DNA is present to check it. CDR3 size: 14 residues. This CDR3 reads CASTQQGMNTEAFF.

The chain links TRBV12-3 or TRBV12-4 to TRBJ1-1; the TCRdb call, TRBD1, lacks DNA for checking. The CDR3 has 14 residues. CDR3 sequence reads: CASKQDRVGAEAFF.

The chain carries TRBV5-4 and TRBJ2-3; TCRdb selects TRBD1, and the lack of DNA leaves this call unchecked. The V gene's germline CDR1 is SGHNT and CDR2 YYREEE (reference sequence). There are 15 residues in the CDR3. The CDR3 reads CASSYGGTSTDTQYF.

The J gene is TRBJ2-3, the V gene TRBV7-9. CDR3 length equals 14 residues. CDR1 and CDR2 (germline): SEHNR, FQNEAQ (reference sequence). CDR3 protein: CASSSSVDTDTQYF.

The chain links TRBV7-6 to TRBJ1-5; the D call of TRBD1 rests on TCRdb alone, since no DNA is present to check it. Germline lookup yields CDR1 SGHVS and CDR2 FNYEAQ. The CDR3 has 14 amino acids. CDR3 in amino acids: CASSDGTGDQPQHF.

V is TRBV9 and J is TRBJ1-1; TCRdb reports TRBD1, a call that lacks DNA to check it against. CDR3 length equals 14 residues. The germline V gene encodes CDR1 SGDLS and CDR2 YYNGEE. Here the CDR3 reads CASSVDLLNTEAFF.

V and J are TRBV27 and TRBJ2-7; the D gene TCRdb calls, TRBD2, cannot be checked with no DNA. The CDR3 loop spans 15 amino acids. Germline V gene lookup returns CDR1 MNHEY and CDR2 SMNVEV (reference sequence). The CDR3 loop is CASSLYGREGDEQYF.

The gene calls are TRBV19 and TRBJ1-5; TCRdb designates TRBD1, a call that cannot be tested without DNA. Germline loops: CDR1 LNHDA, CDR2 SQIVND (reference sequence). The CDR3 runs 15 residues. This CDR3 is CATEQGANSNQPQHF.

The rearrangement joins TRBV20-1 to TRBJ2-2; TCRdb's D call of TRBD1 is untestable without DNA. CDR3 length equals 14 residues. CDR1 DFQATT and CDR2 SNEGSKA come from the germline V gene (reference sequence). The CDR3: CSARDGAGTGELFF.

The chain recombines TRBV10-3 with TRBJ2-7; with no DNA, the TCRdb D assignment of TRBD1 cannot be verified. Germline assignment: CDR1 ENHRY and CDR2 SYGVKD. The CDR3 spans 14 residues. This CDR3 reads CAISSRDRYYEQYF.

This rearrangement joins TRBV5-1 to TRBJ1-1. This CDR3 has 14 residues. Germline lookup yields CDR1 SGHRS and CDR2 YFSETQ. The CDR3 sequence is CASSLLAGSTEAFF.

The rearrangement uses TRBV30 and TRBJ1-1; there is no DNA to check the TCRdb D call of TRBD1. The CDR3 length is 13 residues. The V gene's germline CDR1 is GTSNPN and CDR2 SVGIG (reference sequence). CDR3 sequence: CAWSAIGGGQAFF.

V usage is TRBV15 and J usage is TRBJ2-5; TCRdb's D call of TRBD1 is untestable without DNA. This CDR3 spans 12 amino acids. CDR1 is LNHNV and CDR2 is YYDKDF in the germline V gene (reference sequence). CDR3 loop: CATGGTTETQYF. Full variable domain (remainder filled in from reference TRBV15 and TRBJ2-5): DAMVIQNPRYQVTQFGKPVTLSCSQTLNHNVMYWYQQKSSQAPKLLFHYYDKDFNNEADTPDNFQSRRPNTSFCFLDIRSPGLGDTAMYLCATGGTTETQYFGPGTRLLVL.

The chain uses TRBV29-1 and TRBJ1-1. This CDR3 comprises 14 residues. Germline CDR1 reads SQVTM; CDR2 reads ANQGSEA. The CDR3 loop is CSVVSGTSPTEAFF.

The chain uses TRBV15 and TRBJ1-1. Looked up from germline, CDR1 is LNHNV and CDR2 is YYDKDF (reference sequence). The CDR3 totals 14 residues. The CDR3 sequence is CATSTRASYTEAFF.

The chain has TRBV7-6 and TRBJ1-6. This CDR3 is built from 12 residues. Germline V gene data show CDR1 as SGHVS and CDR2 as FNYEAQ. CDR3 sequence: CASSLEQGTLHF.